This record looks at one TCR beta chain sequence and its context. Its cognate antigen is unknown. The data were obtained in a study of shared clonotypes between healthy human individuals. Study conclusions and caveats: There were few donors, and this limited the genetic and exposure-history diversity represented.

The protocol was immunoSEQ multiplex PCR, while the TCRdb copy is restricted to in-frame clones and leaves out a portion. The repertoire consists of over a million clones, with 95% to 97% occurring once and the leading ten covering about 1%. Trimming took 4 bases from V and 2 from J, leaving 13 bases between them. The CDR3 runs 15 residues. Germline assignment: CDR1 MRHNA and CDR2 SNTAGT. The TCR originated in a man in his thirties or forties in good health. The V call is TRBV6-4, the J call TRBJ2-3, with D perhaps matching TRBD1 (6 bases). Material: naive CD4+ T cells sorted from blood. Subset specified: CD45RA+ positively selected. The CDR3 DNA is TGTGCCAGCAGTGTCCGCAGGGGACCCACAGATACGCAGTATTTT. Translated, it gives CASSVRRGPTDTQYF.